This T cell receptor (beta chain) was identified during a study of blood T cells in healthy people across ages. Whole-study results and caveats: Per million T cells, TCR beta diversity dropped about linearly as age rose. Researchers deemed the diversity estimates from one million T cells underestimates.

About this clonotype: Its target is unknown.

Then a second PCR, running roughly 7 to 11 cycles, was carried out with a sample-barcoded 5' primer and a J-beta primer mix. TCRdb reanalysed the 5' RACE reads using MiXCR and keeps one entry per CDR3 protein. The data contain hundreds of thousands of distinct CDR3 sequences, 29% of them seen just once; the ten biggest clones take up 15% to 20%. Trimming shortened V by 5 bases and J by 0 bases, and 11 bases separated the two germline ends. The CDR3 sequence is 15 residues long. CDR1 SGHAT and CDR2 FQNNGV come from the germline V gene. The TCR was taken from a woman older than 75 in good health. The chain links TRBV11-2 to TRBJ2-4; the D gene is possibly TRBD1 (5 bases). The material sequenced was blood. CDR3 nucleotides: TGTGCCAGCAGCGATGCAGGGCGAGCCAAAAACATTCAGTACTTC. This translates into CASSDAGRAKNIQYF.